Below are 8 T cell receptor beta chains sequenced from a single sample in a study of regulatory T cells in long-lasting Graves disease. As to time point: persistent/refractory GD, antithyroid drugs over 5 years with positive TRAb. Extracted RNA from PBMCs served as the source of the TCR library. Libraries of TCR beta came from iRepertoire HTBI primers plus Arm-PCR of CDR3 regions. TCRdb processed the multiplex PCR reads anew with MiXCR; each CDR3 protein has one entry. The sample lists nearly 350,000 distinct CDR3 sequences, roughly a fifth occurring once. The starting material was peripheral blood mononuclear cells (PBMCs), obtained when the disease was refractory, from a patient treated with antithyroid drugs. The receptors here all came from a female donor with Graves disease.

Worth noting for this clonotype: A much larger clone lies a single base off, so this may be a read error. The chain recombines TRBV19 with TRBJ1-2; possibly TRBD1 for D (5 bases). Looked up from germline, CDR1 is LNHDA and CDR2 is SQIVND (reference sequence). Trimming took off 3 bases at V and 9 bases at J, with 20 bases between the two ends. The CDR3 totals 15 residues. CDR3 sequence: CASSIARRQGDRYTF. CDR3 DNA: TGTGCCAGTAGTATCGCACGCCGCCAGGGAGATCGCTACACCTTC.

This clonotype was seen only a few times. The chain combines TRBV28 with TRBJ1-2; D is ambiguous. Looked up from germline, CDR1 is MDHEN and CDR2 is SYDVKM. There are 17 residues in the CDR3. V lost 6 bases to trimming and J lost 3 bases, with 23 bases between them. The CDR3 protein is CASSPPPFQQQDYGYTF. The CDR3 DNA sequence: TGTGCCAGCAGCCCCCCGCCCTTTCAACAGCAAGACTATGGCTACACCTTC.

This clonotype has ten or more counts. This chain links TRBV20-1 with TRBJ2-5; 10 bases agree with TRBD2. After removal of 5 bases from V and 2 bases from J, the junction contained 17 bases not matched to a gene. CDR1 is DFQATT and CDR2 is SNEGSKA in the germline V gene (reference sequence). The CDR3 spans 18 residues. This chain's CDR3 is CSAGGGASGGPIQETQYF. The CDR3 DNA follows: TGCAGTGCTGGGGGTGGGGCTAGCGGGGGCCCTATTCAAGAGACCCAGTACTTC.

This clonotype was recorded a few times. This chain joins TRBV29-1 and TRBJ2-5; maybe TRBD1 (7 bases). There are 13 residues in the CDR3. V was clipped by 4 bases and J by 5 bases, with 14 bases between them. The germline CDR1 and CDR2 sequences are SQVTM and ANQGSEA. The CDR3 reads CSVGRGAGETQYF. The CDR3 nucleotides are TGCAGCGTTGGCAGGGGGGCCGGGGAGACCCAGTACTTC.

Of note for this clonotype: A single base separates this from a much larger clone, so it may be a read error. Lacking the conserved final phenylalanine or tryptophan, this CDR3 likely reflects a read error. J is TRBJ1-2 and V is TRBV7-9; D is undetermined. The CDR3 totals 16 residues. The germline gives CDR1 SEHNR, CDR2 FQNEAQ (reference sequence). Trimming removed 6 bases from V and 3 bases from J, with 20 bases in between. CDR3 in DNA: TGTGCCAGCAGTTACGGTGGGGTATTGTTGGACTATGGCTACACCGTC. Protein: CASSYGGVLLDYGYTV.

This clonotype was recorded at least ten times. The chain recombines TRBV11-2 with TRBJ1-5; D uncertain. The CDR3 is 13 residues long. The ends were cut back, 4 bases at V and 1 base at J, with 5 bases in the middle. CDR1 and CDR2 (germline): SGHAT, FQNNGV. The CDR3: CASSYQSNQPQHF. DNA of the CDR3: TGTGCCAGCAGCTATCAGAGCAATCAGCCCCAGCATTTT.

This clonotype occurred many times. In DNA, the CDR3 is TGTGCCAGCAGTTTGTTGGCTAGCGGGAAAGAGACCCAGTACTTC. Protein sequence: CASSLLASGKETQYF. The gene calls are TRBV12-3 or TRBV12-4 and TRBJ2-5, with 9 bases identical to TRBD2. Germline trimming cut 3 bases from V and 3 bases from J; bases unmatched to any gene: 5. The CDR3 runs 15 residues.

The V gene is TRBV2, the J gene TRBJ2-5; 7 positions match TRBD1. The J call may be wrong; the DNA end is better matched by TRBJ2-1. The CDR3 runs to 20 residues. In germline, CDR1 is SNHLY, CDR2 FYNNEI. The DNA for the CDR3 is TGTGCCAGCAGCGTCCCGGGACAGACGGCCGGGACGTACTCCCCCCTTGAGCAGTTCTTC. This translates into CASSVPGQTAGTYSPLEQFF.